This T cell receptor beta chain stems from a study of T cells after yellow fever vaccination. At the level of the study: Separation of EM, EMRA, CM and Tscm memory subsets by sorting relied on CD3, CD45RA, CCR7 and CD95.

Germline lookup yields CDR1 SGHAT and CDR2 FQNNGV. V dropped 5 bases and J dropped 8; count of bases not matched to a gene: 6. This CDR3 has 15 amino acids. Points from the study as a whole: Clonotypes found in both CD4 and CD8 compartments made up a small share.

This clonotype appeared a few times. A universal primer site and UMIs were added as TCR cDNA was made by 5'RACE template switching. TCRdb fed the 5' RACE reads into MiXCR, producing one record per CDR3 protein. The table records tens of thousands of distinct CDR3 sequences, 5.5% of them present only once. The chain carries TRBV11-2 and TRBJ2-1, with 13 bases that match TRBD2. This specimen consisted of PBMCs, either bulk or a sorted T-cell subset (CD4+, CD8+, memory, or dextramer-sorted; not recorded which), obtained 15 days after the yellow fever booster vaccination. This sequence was found in a man aged 30-40 years who received the YFV17D yellow fever vaccine. This CDR3 is CASSPGLAGDDEQFF. The CDR3 DNA reads TGTGCCAGCAGCCCAGGACTAGCGGGAGATGATGAGCAGTTCTTC.